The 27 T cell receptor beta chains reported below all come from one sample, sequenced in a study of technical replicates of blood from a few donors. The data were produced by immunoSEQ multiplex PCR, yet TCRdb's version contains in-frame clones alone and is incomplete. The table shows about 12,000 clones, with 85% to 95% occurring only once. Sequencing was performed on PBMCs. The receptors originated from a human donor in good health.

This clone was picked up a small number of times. The CDR3 sequence: CASSFGAPYEQYF. The CDR3 DNA reads as TGTGCCAGCTCCTTTGGGGCCCCCTACGAGCAGTACTTC. The chain employs TRBV6-1 and TRBJ2-7, with D possibly matching TRBD1 (5 bases). The germline gives CDR1 MNHNS, CDR2 SASEGT. Trimming pared 8 bases from V and 2 bases from J, leaving 13 bases between. The CDR3 consists of 13 residues.

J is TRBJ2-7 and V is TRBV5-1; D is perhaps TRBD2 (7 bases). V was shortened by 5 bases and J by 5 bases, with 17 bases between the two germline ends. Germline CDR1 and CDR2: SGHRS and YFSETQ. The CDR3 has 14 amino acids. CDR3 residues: CASSGSRGANEQYF. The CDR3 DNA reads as TGCGCCAGCAGTGGGAGTCGGGGGGCCAACGAGCAGTACTTC.

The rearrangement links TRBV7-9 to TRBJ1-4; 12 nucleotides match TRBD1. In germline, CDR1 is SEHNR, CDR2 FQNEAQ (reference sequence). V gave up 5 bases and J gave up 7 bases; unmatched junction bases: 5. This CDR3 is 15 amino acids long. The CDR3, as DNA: TGTGCCAGCAGCATACCGGGACAGGGGGCTGAAAAACTGTTTTTT. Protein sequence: CASSIPGQGAEKLFF.

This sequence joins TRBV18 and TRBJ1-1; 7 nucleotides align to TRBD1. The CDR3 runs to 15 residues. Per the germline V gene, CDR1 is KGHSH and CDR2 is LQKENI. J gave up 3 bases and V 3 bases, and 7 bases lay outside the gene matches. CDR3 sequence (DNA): TGTGCCAGCTCACCGCGGGACAGCCGGGACACTGAAGCTTTCTTT. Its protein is CASSPRDSRDTEAFF.

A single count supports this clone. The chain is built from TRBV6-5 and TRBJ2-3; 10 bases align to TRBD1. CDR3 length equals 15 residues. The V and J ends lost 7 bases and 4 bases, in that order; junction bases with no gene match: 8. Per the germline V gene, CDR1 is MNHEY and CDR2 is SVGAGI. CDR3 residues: CASTLLGQGADTQYF. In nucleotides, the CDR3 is TGTGCCAGCACCTTACTCGGACAGGGGGCAGATACGCAGTATTTT.

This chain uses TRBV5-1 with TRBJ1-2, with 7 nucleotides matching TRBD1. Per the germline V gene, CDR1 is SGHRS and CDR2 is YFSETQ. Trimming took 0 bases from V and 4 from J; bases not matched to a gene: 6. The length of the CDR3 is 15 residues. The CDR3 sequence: CASSLGVGTAYGYTF. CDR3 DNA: TGCGCCAGCAGCTTGGGGGTGGGGACAGCCTATGGCTACACCTTC.

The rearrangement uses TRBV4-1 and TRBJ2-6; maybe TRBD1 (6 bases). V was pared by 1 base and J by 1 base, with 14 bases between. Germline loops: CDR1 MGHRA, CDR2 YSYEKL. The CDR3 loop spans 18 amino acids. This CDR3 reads CASSQGHQGSSGANVLTF. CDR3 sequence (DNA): TGCGCCAGCAGCCAAGGTCATCAGGGGAGTTCTGGGGCCAACGTCCTGACTTTC.

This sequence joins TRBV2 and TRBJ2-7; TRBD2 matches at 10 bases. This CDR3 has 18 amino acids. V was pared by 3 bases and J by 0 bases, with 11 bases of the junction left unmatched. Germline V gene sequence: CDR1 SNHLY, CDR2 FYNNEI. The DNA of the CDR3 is TGTGCCAGCAGTGAGTTGACACTAGCGGGAACTAGCTCCTACGAGCAGTACTTC. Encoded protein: CASSELTLAGTSSYEQYF.

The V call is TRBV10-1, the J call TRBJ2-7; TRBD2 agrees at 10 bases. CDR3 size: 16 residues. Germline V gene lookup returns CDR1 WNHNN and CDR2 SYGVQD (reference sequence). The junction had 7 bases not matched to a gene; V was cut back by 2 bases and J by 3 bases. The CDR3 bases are TGCGCCAGCAGTGAGGCTAGCGGGAGTGGCGGCTACGAGCAGTACTTC. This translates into CASSEASGSGGYEQYF.

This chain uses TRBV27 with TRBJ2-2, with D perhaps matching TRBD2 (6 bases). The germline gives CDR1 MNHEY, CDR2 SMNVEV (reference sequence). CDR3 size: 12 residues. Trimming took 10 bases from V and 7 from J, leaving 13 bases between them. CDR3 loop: CATTSGVGELFF. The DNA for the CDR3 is TGTGCCACGACCTCGGGGGTCGGGGAGCTGTTTTTT.

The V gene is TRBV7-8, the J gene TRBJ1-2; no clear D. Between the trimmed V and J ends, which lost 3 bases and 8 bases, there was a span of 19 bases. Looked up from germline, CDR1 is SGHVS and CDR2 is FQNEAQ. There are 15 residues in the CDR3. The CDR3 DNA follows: TGTGCCAGCAGCTTCGGAGGGCCCGACACGGGGGGCTACACCTTC. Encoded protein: CASSFGGPDTGGYTF.

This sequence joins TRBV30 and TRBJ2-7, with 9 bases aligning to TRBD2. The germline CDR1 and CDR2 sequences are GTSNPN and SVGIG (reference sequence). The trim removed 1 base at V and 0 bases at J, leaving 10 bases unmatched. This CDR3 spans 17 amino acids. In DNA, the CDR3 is TGTGCCTGGAGTGGGAGTAGCGGGAGAACGGGCTCCTACGAGCAGTACTTC. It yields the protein CAWSGSSGRTGSYEQYF.

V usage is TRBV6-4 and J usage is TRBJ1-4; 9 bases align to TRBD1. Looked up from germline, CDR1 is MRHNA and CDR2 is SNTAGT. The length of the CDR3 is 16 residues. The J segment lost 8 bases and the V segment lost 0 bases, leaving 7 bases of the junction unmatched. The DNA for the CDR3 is TGTGCCAGCAGTGACTCTACGGACAGGGGAGGGGAAAAACTGTTTTTT. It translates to CASSDSTDRGGEKLFF.

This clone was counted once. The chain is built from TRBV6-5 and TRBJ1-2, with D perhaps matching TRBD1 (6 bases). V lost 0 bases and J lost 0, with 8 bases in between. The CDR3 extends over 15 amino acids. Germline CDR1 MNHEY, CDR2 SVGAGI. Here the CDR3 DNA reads TGTGCCAGCAGTTACTCAAGGACAGCTAACTATGGCTACACCTTC. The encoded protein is CASSYSRTANYGYTF.

CDR3 region: CASSLETSFLTDTQYF. DNA for the CDR3: TGTGCCAGCAGCTTAGAGACTAGCTTTCTAACAGATACGCAGTATTTT. J is TRBJ2-3 and V is TRBV7-9; TRBD2 matches 7 bases. Germline V lookup: CDR1 SEHNR, CDR2 FQNEAQ (reference sequence). This CDR3 is 16 amino acids long. V was clipped by 1 base and J by 3 bases; unmatched bases: 7.

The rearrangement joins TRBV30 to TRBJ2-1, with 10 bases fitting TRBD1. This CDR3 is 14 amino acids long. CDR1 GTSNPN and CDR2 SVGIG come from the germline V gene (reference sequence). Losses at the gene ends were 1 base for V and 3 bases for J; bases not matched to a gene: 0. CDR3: CAWSGDRGYNEQFF. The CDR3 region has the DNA TGTGCCTGGAGTGGGGACAGGGGCTACAATGAGCAGTTCTTC. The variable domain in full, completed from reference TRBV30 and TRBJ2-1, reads SQTIHQWPATLVQPVGSPLSLECTVEGTSNPNLYWYRQAAGRGLQLLFYSVGIGQISSEVPQNLSASRPQDRQFILSSKKLLLSDSGFYLCAWSGDRGYNEQFFGPGTRLTVL.

In nucleotides, the CDR3 is TGTGCCAGCAGCCAGGGGGGTCGAATCAGCACAGATACGCAGTATTTT. Translation gives CASSQGGRISTDTQYF. The rearrangement links TRBV7-2 to TRBJ2-3; D is perhaps TRBD1 (7 bases). The length of the CDR3 is 16 residues. Trimming took off 5 bases at V and 0 bases at J, with 15 bases between the two ends. CDR1 is SGHTA and CDR2 is FQGNSA in the germline V gene.

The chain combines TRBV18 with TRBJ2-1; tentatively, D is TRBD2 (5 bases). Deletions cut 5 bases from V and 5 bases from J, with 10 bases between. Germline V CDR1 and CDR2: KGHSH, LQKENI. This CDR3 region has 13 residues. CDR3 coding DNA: TGTGCCAGCTCAACCGGACTGAACAATGAGCAGTTCTTC. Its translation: CASSTGLNNEQFF.

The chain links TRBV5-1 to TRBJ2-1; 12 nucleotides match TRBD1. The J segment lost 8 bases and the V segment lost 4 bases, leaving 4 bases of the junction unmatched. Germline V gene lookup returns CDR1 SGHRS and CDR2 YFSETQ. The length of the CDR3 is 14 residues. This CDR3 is CASSKGTGGDEQFF. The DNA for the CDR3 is TGCGCCAGCAGCAAAGGGACAGGGGGCGATGAGCAGTTCTTC.

CDR3 in amino acids: CRPGTSLEQYF. CDR3 nucleotide sequence: TGCAGGCCGGGAACCTCACTCGAGCAGTACTTC. This chain connects TRBV20-1 to TRBJ2-7; possible D gene TRBD2, 5 bases. The CDR3 covers 11 residues. Germline V gene sequence: CDR1 DFQATT, CDR2 SNEGSKA (reference sequence).

For the CDR3, the DNA is TGCGCCAGCAGCTTTGGAGGGGCCGCGAACACCGGGGAGCTGTTTTTT. It is translated as CASSFGGAANTGELFF. This chain links TRBV5-1 with TRBJ2-2; a possible D gene is TRBD2 (6 bases). This CDR3 comprises 16 residues. Germline-derived CDR1 and CDR2 are SGHRS and YFSETQ. The germline V and J ends were trimmed by 2 bases and 0 bases, with 11 bases remaining between them.

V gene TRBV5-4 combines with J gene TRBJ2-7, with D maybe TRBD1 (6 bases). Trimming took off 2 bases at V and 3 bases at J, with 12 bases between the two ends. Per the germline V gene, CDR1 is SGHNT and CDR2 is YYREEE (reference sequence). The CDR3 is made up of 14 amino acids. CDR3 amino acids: CASSFDRNNYEQYF. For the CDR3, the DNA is TGTGCCAGCAGCTTCGACAGGAATAACTACGAGCAGTACTTC.

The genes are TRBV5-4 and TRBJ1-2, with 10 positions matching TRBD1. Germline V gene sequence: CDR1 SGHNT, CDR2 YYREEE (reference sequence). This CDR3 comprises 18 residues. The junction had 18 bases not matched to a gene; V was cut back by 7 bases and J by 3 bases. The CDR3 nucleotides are TGTGCCAGCGGAACCCTCCCCGGACAGGGGGGGTTTGACTATGGCTACACCTTC. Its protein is CASGTLPGQGGFDYGYTF.

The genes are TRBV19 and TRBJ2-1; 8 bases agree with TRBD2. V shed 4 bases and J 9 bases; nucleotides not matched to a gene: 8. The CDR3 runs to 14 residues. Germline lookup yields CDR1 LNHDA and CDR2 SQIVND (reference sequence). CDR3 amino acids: CASSTSGSFGEQFF. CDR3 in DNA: TGTGCCAGTAGTACTAGCGGGTCGTTTGGTGAGCAGTTCTTC. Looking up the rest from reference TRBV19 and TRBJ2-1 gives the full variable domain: DGGITQSPKYLFRKEGQNVTLSCEQNLNHDAMYWYRQDPGQGLRLIYYSQIVNDFQKGDIAEGYSVSREKKESFPLTVTSAQKNPTAFYLCASSTSGSFGEQFFGPGTRLTVL.

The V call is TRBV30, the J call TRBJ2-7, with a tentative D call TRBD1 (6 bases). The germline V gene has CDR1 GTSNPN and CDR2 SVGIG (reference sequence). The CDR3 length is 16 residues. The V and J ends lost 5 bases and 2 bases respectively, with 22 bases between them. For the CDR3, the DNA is TGTGCCTGGTCCGGAGAGATTGACAGGACCACCTACGAGCAGTACTTC. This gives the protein CAWSGEIDRTTYEQYF.

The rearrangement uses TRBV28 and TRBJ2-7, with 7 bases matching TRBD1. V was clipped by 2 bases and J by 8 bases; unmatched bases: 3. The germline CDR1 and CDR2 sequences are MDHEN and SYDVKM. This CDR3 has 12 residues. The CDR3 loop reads CASSLTGAQQYF. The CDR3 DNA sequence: TGTGCCAGCAGTTTAACAGGGGCGCAGCAGTACTTC.

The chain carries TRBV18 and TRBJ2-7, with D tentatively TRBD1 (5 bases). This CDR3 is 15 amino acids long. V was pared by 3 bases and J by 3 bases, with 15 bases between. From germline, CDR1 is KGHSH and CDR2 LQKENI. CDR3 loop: CASSPDSAPDYEQYF. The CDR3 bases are TGTGCCAGCTCACCCGACAGTGCTCCGGACTACGAGCAGTACTTC.